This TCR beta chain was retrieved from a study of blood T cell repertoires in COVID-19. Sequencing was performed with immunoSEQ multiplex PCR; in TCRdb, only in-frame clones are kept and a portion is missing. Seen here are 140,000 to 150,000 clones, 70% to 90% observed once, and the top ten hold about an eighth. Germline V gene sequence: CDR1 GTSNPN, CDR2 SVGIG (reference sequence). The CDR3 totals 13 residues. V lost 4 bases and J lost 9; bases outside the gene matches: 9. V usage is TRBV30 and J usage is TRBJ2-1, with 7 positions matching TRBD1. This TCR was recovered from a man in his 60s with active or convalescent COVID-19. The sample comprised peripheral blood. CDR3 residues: CAWKGAPVSEQFF. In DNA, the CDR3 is TGTGCCTGGAAGGGGGCCCCCGTAAGTGAGCAGTTCTTC.